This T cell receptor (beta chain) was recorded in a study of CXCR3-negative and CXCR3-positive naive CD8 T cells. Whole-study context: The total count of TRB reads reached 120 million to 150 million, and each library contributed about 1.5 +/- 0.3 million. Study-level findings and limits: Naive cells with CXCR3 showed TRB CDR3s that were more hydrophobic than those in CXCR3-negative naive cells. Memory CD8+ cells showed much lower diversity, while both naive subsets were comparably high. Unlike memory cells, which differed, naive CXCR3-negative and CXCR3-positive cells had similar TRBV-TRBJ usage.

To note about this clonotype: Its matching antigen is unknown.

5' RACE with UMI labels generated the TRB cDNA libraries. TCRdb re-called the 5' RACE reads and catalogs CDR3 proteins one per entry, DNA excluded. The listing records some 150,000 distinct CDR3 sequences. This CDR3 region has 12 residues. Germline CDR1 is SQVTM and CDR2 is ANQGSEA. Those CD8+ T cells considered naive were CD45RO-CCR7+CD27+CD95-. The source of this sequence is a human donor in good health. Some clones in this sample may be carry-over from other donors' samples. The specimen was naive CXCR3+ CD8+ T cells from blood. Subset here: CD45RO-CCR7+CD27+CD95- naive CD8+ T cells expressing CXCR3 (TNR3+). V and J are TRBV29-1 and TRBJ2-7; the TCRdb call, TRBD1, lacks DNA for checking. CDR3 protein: CSVTGSSYEQYF.